Listed below are T cell receptor beta chains from one sample, sequenced in a study of T cell repertoires in cytomegalovirus infection. TCRdb independently ran MiXCR on the reads; one entry per CDR3 protein. This sample yields 500,000 or so distinct CDR3 sequences, of which approximately 15% are seen a single time; more than 20% belongs to the top ten. The sequencing input was CD8+ T cells from PBMCs. The receptors shown here come from a human donor in good health (CMV status not recorded). Some clones in this sample may be carry-over from other donors' samples. Each CDR3 is given with its conserved first and last residue.

V: TRBV13
length: 15
CDR3: CASSPGINPYNEQFF

V: TRBV12-3/TRBV12-4
length: 17
CDR3: CASSSGLAGAPGETQYF

V: TRBV12-3/TRBV12-4
length: 19
CDR3: CASSFDPGGPAGKNTEAFF

V: TRBV30
length: 14
CDR3: CAWRGQYSGNTIYF

V: TRBV2
length: 20
CDR3: CASSEGSEGRDYSGANVLTF

V: TRBV27
length: 14
CDR3: CASSLSRNSYEQYF

V: TRBV24-1
length: 15
CDR3: CATSPGEGLSGEQFF

V: TRBV5-4
length: 15
CDR3: CASCLDRTSNTEAFF

V: TRBV19
length: 15
CDR3: CASSIGGTANYGYTF

V: TRBV19
length: 17
CDR3: CASRLAGGRSSYNEQFF

V: TRBV6-1
length: 16
CDR3: CASSEFSGGQEYGYTF

V: TRBV6-5
length: 11
CDR3: CASSSDSEQYF

V: TRBV4-1
length: 15
CDR3: CASSRGTGGLYEQYF

V: TRBV6-1
length: 14
CDR3: CASSEGPSGYGYTF

V: TRBV27
length: 16
CDR3: CASRKAGSYSYNEQFF

V: TRBV6-5
length: 18
CDR3: CASSYSDGGPLGTGELFF

V: TRBV9
length: 20
CDR3: CASSVAMAGLGLDNTGELFF

V: TRBV7-9
length: 14
CDR3: CASSFSGTVYGYTF

V: TRBV4-2
length: 14
CDR3: CASSQVGDTYEQYF

V: TRBV7-7
length: 14
CDR3: CASSLDRGDNEQFF

V: TRBV24-1
length: 11
CDR3: CATQGYNEQFF

V: TRBV16
length: 17
CDR3: CASSLSRASASYNEQFF

V: TRBV11-2
length: 13
CDR3: CASSFQVLYGYTF

V: TRBV20-1
length: 13
CDR3: CSARTRYQETQYF

V: TRBV28
length: 13
CDR3: CASSYGQLLEAFF

V: TRBV19
length: 15
CDR3: CASESDLRGNQPQHF

V: TRBV6-4
length: 15
CDR3: CASSPGGSRTDTQYF

V: TRBV12-3/TRBV12-4
length: 14
CDR3: CASSLRANTGELFF

V: TRBV7-8
length: 23
CDR3: CASSLVAYTFREGIGESHYEQYF

V: TRBV7-2
length: 14
CDR3: CASSLAGGLYEQYF

V: TRBV3-1
length: 15
CDR3: CASSQGWVGNQPQHF

V: TRBV7-2
length: 14
CDR3: CASSLMGAYNEQFF

V: TRBV5-6
length: 11
CDR3: CASNRGETQYF

V: TRBV5-6
length: 13
CDR3: CASSWDRGSEQYF

V: TRBV7-6
length: 18
CDR3: CASSPIQGRPSGANVLTF

V: TRBV4-1
length: 14
CDR3: CASSQTGGSYEQYF

V: TRBV15
length: 13
CDR3: CATSRDRGNTIYF

V: TRBV7-9
length: 18
CDR3: CASSSNPGTSGVTDTQYF

V: TRBV27
length: 16
CDR3: CASSLGGRPSSYEQYF

V: TRBV13
length: 19
CDR3: CASSSYRDREDSGNQPQHF

V: TRBV4-2
length: 13
CDR3: CASSHGGGYEQFF

V: TRBV28
length: 15
CDR3: CASSPRTGAIDGYTF

V: TRBV7-2
length: 16
CDR3: CASSDPGLAPGDTQYF

V: TRBV27
length: 15
CDR3: CASSFSGGGPYEQYF

V: TRBV4-2
length: 17
CDR3: CASSQELTGQGISGYTF

V: TRBV4-1
length: 17
CDR3: CASSQEGLAGLYNEQFF

V: TRBV30
length: 14
CDR3: CAWSGGTSGNTIYF

V: TRBV27
length: 13
CDR3: CASSLLIRDTQYF

V: TRBV24-1
length: 17
CDR3: CATSDLTGGSDTDTQYF

V: TRBV4-1
length: 14
CDR3: CASSPSGGPGELFF

V: TRBV4-1
length: 16
CDR3: CASSQSSQGVGNTIYF

V: TRBV12-3/TRBV12-4
length: 14
CDR3: CASSLQGWDEKLFF